This T cell receptor beta chain stems from a study of blood T cell repertoires in COVID-19. The CDR3 runs 15 residues. In germline, CDR1 is LGHDT, CDR2 YNNKEL (reference sequence). Trimming cost V 0 bases and J 5 bases, with 13 bases left between them. Measured with immunoSEQ multiplex PCR; TCRdb has only the in-frame clones, and not every one. The sample lists around 64,000 clones; about 90% were seen once. The chain uses TRBV3-1 (or the pseudogene TRBV3-2) and TRBJ1-2, with TRBD1 as a possible D gene (5 bases). The sequenced sample was peripheral blood. This clonotype was sampled from a man at least 80 years old in a cohort sampled during active COVID-19. CDR3 region: CASSQDSAGRYGYTF. The CDR3 DNA sequence: TGTGCCAGCAGCCAAGATAGTGCAGGGCGGTATGGCTACACCTTC.